The source of this TCR beta chain is a study of T cells after yellow fever vaccination. Study details: Fractions low in cell number were prepared with SMART-Seq v4 Ultra Low Input.

General study results and limits: Sorted repertoires could include abundant contaminating clonotypes from bulk cells. Among primary-vaccination clones, most reappeared after the booster, at approximately 96% for CD4 and about 90% for CD8.

TCRdb reprocessed the 5' RACE reads with MiXCR, giving one entry per CDR3 protein. The data contain around 260,000 distinct CDR3 sequences, roughly 4.8% of them singletons. Germline V gives CDR1 MNHEY, CDR2 SMNVEV (reference sequence). The CDR3 covers 13 residues. V shed 4 bases and J shed 4 bases, with 11 bases lying between them. This clonotype showed up many times. Its specificity is unknown. The chain recombines TRBV27 with TRBJ2-7; D not resolved. The sequence came from a man in his late teens or twenties who received the YFV17D yellow fever vaccine. Sequenced material: CD4+ T cells sorted from PBMCs, taken on the day of the yellow fever booster vaccination. In DNA, the CDR3 is TGTGCCAGCAGTTCGCCCAAAACTTACGAGCAGTACGTC. Translated, it gives CASSSPKTYEQYV.